The 3 T cell receptor beta chains below all came from one sample that was sequenced in a study of T cell responses to AZD1222 COVID-19 vaccine. TCRdb's copy holds only in-frame clones and misses some; the assay was immunoSEQ multiplex PCR. The table shows 100,000 to 130,000 clones, with just over 85% occurring only once. Sequencing was performed on peripheral blood, taken on day 0 of AZD1222 vaccination. These receptors originate from an adult in good health.

V usage is TRBV7-9 and J usage is TRBJ1-4; 9 positions match TRBD1. Losses at the gene ends were 5 bases for V and 3 bases for J; bases not matched to a gene: 4. CDR1 is SEHNR and CDR2 is FQNEAQ in the germline V gene (reference sequence). CDR3 size: 15 residues. The CDR3 sequence is CASSEGTGSNEKLFF. DNA for the CDR3: TGTGCCAGCAGCGAGGGGACAGGGTCTAATGAAAAACTGTTTTTT.

Turning to this clone: Other nucleotide sequences from this sample produce the same CDR3. The chain is built from TRBV11-2 and TRBJ1-4, with D possibly being TRBD1 (5 bases). V was clipped by 1 base and J by 5 bases, with 5 bases between them. This CDR3 spans 13 amino acids. Looked up from germline, CDR1 is SGHAT and CDR2 is FQNNGV. Here the CDR3 reads CASSLGGNEKLFF. The DNA of the CDR3 is TGTGCCAGCAGCTTAGGGGGGAATGAAAAACTGTTTTTT. Full variable domain (rest looked up from reference TRBV11-2 and TRBJ1-4): EAGVAQSPRYKIIEKRQSVAFWCNPISGHATLYWYQQILGQGPKLLIQFQNNGVVDDSQLPKDRFSAERLKGVDSTLKIQPAKLEDSAVYLCASSLGGNEKLFFGSGTQLSVL.

The chain carries TRBV29-1 and TRBJ1-1; D is perhaps TRBD1 (5 bases). CDR1 and CDR2 (germline): SQVTM, ANQGSEA. The V end lost 4 bases, the J end lost 6 bases, and 15 bases lay between the germline ends. The CDR3 consists of 13 residues. In nucleotides, the CDR3 is TGCAGCGTTGGGGCCGGGAGGGGAGCTGAAGCTTTCTTT. Translated: CSVGAGRGAEAFF.